This T cell receptor beta chain was sequenced during a study of CD8 T cells in Susac syndrome. The V gene's germline CDR1 is GTSNPN and CDR2 SVGIG (reference sequence). The CDR3 sequence is 13 residues long. V lost 0 bases and J 3 bases, leaving 9 bases between the germline ends. Random hexamers were used to reverse transcribe the RNA input (about 0.45 to 1 ug). TCRdb recomputed calls from the immunoSEQ multiplex PCR reads with MiXCR, one row per CDR3 protein. Altogether 100,000 to 150,000 distinct CDR3 sequences are present, around 94% being singletons, with the ten largest covering approximately 0.2%. TEMRA cells were FACS-enriched, while CD8+ and CD4+ T cells were negatively isolated.

The sequenced sample consisted of CD8+ T cells from PBMCs. The chain links TRBV30 to TRBJ2-7; TRBD1 might be the D (5 bases). The receptor comes from a human donor with Susac syndrome. In DNA form, the CDR3 reads TGTGCCTGGAGTGTAACCACAGGCTACGAGCAGTACTTC. As protein: CAWSVTTGYEQYF.